This record looks at one TCR beta chain sequence and its context. The data stem from a study of cytomegalovirus exposure and HLA in healthy donors. CDR3 size: 15 residues. Germline V lookup: CDR1 MNHEY, CDR2 SMNVEV (reference sequence). V lost 2 bases, J lost 2 bases, and 13 bases lay in between. The PCR made use of 60 Vbeta and 13 Jbeta primers. Method: immunoSEQ multiplex PCR; TCRdb's copy keeps in-frame clones and lacks some. Here the sample spans under 150,000 clones, 78% being singletons. The receptor's source is a man between 35 and 55 years old in good health and CMV-seropositive. The sample consisted of PBMCs. V and J are TRBV27 and TRBJ2-7, with D maybe TRBD2 (6 bases). The CDR3 nucleotides are TGTGCCAGCAGTTTAGTTGGCGGGGCCGCCTACGAGCAGTACTTC. Amino acids: CASSLVGGAAYEQYF.